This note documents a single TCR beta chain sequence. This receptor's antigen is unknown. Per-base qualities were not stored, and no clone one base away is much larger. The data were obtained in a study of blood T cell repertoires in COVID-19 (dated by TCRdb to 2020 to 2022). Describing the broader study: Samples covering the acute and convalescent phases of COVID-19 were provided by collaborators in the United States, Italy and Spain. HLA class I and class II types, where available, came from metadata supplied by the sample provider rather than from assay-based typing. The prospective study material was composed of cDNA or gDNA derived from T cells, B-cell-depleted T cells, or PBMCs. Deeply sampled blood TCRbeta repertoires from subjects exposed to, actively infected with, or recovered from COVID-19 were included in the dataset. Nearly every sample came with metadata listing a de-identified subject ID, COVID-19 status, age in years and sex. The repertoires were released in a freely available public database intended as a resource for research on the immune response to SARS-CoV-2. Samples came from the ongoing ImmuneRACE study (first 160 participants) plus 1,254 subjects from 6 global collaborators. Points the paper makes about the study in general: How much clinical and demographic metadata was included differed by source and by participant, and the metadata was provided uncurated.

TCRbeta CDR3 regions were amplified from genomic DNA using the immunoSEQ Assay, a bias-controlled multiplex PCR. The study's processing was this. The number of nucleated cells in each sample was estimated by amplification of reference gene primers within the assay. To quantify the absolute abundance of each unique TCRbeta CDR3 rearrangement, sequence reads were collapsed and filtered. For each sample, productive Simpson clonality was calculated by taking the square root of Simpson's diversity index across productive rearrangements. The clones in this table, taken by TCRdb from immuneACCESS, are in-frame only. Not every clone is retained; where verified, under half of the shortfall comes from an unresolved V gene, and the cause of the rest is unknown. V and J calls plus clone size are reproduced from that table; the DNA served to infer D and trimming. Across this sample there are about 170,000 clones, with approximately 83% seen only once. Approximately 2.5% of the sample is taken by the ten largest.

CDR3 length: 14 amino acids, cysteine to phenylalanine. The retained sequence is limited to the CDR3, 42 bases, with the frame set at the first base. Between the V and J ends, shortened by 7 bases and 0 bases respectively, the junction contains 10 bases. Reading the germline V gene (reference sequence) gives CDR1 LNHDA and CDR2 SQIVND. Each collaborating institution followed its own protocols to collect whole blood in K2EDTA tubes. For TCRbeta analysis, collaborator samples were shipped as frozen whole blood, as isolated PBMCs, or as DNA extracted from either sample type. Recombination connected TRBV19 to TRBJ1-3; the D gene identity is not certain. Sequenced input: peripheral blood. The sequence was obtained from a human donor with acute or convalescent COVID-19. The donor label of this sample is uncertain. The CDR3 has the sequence CASTRENSGNTIYF. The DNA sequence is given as TGTGCCAGTACCCGGGAGAACTCTGGAAACACCATATATTTT.